The 24 T cell receptor beta chains listed next were all sequenced from one sample in a study of cytomegalovirus exposure and HLA in healthy donors. The PCR had 60 Vbeta and 13 Jbeta primers. Only in-frame clones appear in the TCRdb table, and some are missing; sequencing was by immunoSEQ multiplex PCR. The sample is made up of about 200,000 clones, and the top ten hold roughly 1.2% of it. The sample consisted of PBMCs. These receptor sequences come from a girl aged 2 to 9 in good health and CMV-seropositive.

V gene TRBV19 combines with J gene TRBJ2-6, with a tentative D call TRBD2 (7 bases). V lost 6 bases to trimming and J lost 4 bases, with 13 bases between them. The CDR3 contains 15 residues. The germline CDR1 and CDR2 sequences are LNHDA and SQIVND (reference sequence). The CDR3 spells CASRPRGAGANVLTF. CDR3 DNA sequence: TGTGCCAGTAGACCCCGGGGGGCCGGGGCCAACGTCCTGACTTTC.

This chain joins TRBV7-6 and TRBJ2-3; a possible D gene is TRBD2 (6 bases). V was shortened by 5 bases and J by 2 bases, with 14 bases between the two germline ends. Germline V gene data show CDR1 as SGHVS and CDR2 as FNYEAQ. The CDR3 totals 15 residues. As DNA, the CDR3 is TGTGCCAGCAGCCCCCTCGCTAGCGACACAGATACGCAGTATTTT. Protein product: CASSPLASDTDTQYF.

The rearrangement joins TRBV11-3 to TRBJ2-1, with 13 bases matching TRBD2. CDR3 size: 17 residues. Germline CDR1 is SGHNT and CDR2 is YENEEA. V was pared by 2 bases and J by 7 bases, with 8 bases of the junction left unmatched. CDR3 DNA: TGTGCCAGCAGCTTACAGCCCCCGGGACTAGCGGGAAATGAGCAGTTCTTC. Its protein is CASSLQPPGLAGNEQFF. The full variable domain, rest sourced from reference TRBV11-3 and TRBJ2-1, is EAGVVQSPRYKIIEKKQPVAFWCNPISGHNTLYWYLQNLGQGPELLIRYENEEAVDDSQLPKDRFSAERLKGVDSTLKIQPAELGDSAVYLCASSLQPPGLAGNEQFFGPGTRLTVL.

The rearrangement joins TRBV7-9 to TRBJ1-1; D may be TRBD1 (6 bases). Germline CDR1 is SEHNR and CDR2 is FQNEAQ (reference sequence). The CDR3 runs to 11 residues. V was shortened by 3 bases and J by 10 bases, with 9 bases between the two germline ends. The CDR3 nucleotides read TGTGCCAGCAGCTTGCGAGGGGGAGCTTTCTTT. Its translation is CASSLRGGAFF.

The V call is TRBV7-6, the J call TRBJ2-7, with D possibly TRBD2 on 6 matching bases. Germline lookup yields CDR1 SGHVS and CDR2 FNYEAQ. This CDR3 comprises 16 residues. Trimming removed 5 bases from V and 0 bases from J, with 17 bases in between. The CDR3 nucleotides read TGTGCCAGCAGCCCAGTGGTAGCGGAGAGCTCCTACGAGCAGTACTTC. This codes for CASSPVVAESSYEQYF.

The chain joins TRBV9 to TRBJ1-1, with 9 bases that match TRBD1. The germline CDR1 and CDR2 sequences are SGDLS and YYNGEE. V was pared by 4 bases and J by 10 bases, with 5 bases of the junction left unmatched. This CDR3 comprises 12 residues. Here the CDR3 reads CASSRTGEGAFF. CDR3 in DNA: TGTGCCAGCAGCCGGACAGGGGAAGGAGCTTTCTTT. The entire variable domain, with the rest obtained from reference TRBV9 and TRBJ1-1, is as follows: DSGVTQTPKHLITATGQRVTLRCSPRSGDLSVYWYQQSLDQGLQFLIQYYNGEERAKGNILERFSAQQFPDLHSELNLSSLELGDSALYFCASSRTGEGAFFGQGTRLTVV.

This chain connects TRBV5-1 to TRBJ2-2; 9 bases align to TRBD1. CDR3 size: 15 residues. V was pared by 4 bases and J by 4 bases, with 5 bases of the junction left unmatched. Germline V gene lookup returns CDR1 SGHRS and CDR2 YFSETQ. This chain's CDR3 is CASSVGQGSTGELFF. CDR3 nucleotides: TGCGCCAGCAGCGTGGGACAGGGTAGCACCGGGGAGCTGTTTTTT.

To note about this clone: At one boundary the junction diverges from the germline segment, which might be a read error. The chain joins TRBV2 to TRBJ1-1, with D possibly matching TRBD1 (6 bases). Germline values: CDR1 SNHLY, CDR2 FYNNEI. The CDR3 length is 12 residues. CDR3 region: CASSPGGGSGLF. The CDR3 DNA reads TGTGCCAGCAGCCCCGGCGGGGGCTCGGGCCTGTTT.

The chain couples TRBV13 to TRBJ2-1, with 9 bases identical to TRBD2. Germline V CDR1 and CDR2: PRHDT, FYEKMQ (reference sequence). The CDR3 length is 15 residues. J gave up 6 bases and V 2 bases, and 5 bases lay outside the gene matches. The DNA for the CDR3 is TGTGCCAGCAGCTTATCCCCAGCGGGAGGCAATGAGCAGTTCTTC. Translating gives CASSLSPAGGNEQFF.

The chain combines TRBV30 with TRBJ2-1; TRBD2 agrees at 9 bases. CDR1 GTSNPN and CDR2 SVGIG come from the germline V gene (reference sequence). V lost 0 bases, J lost 0 bases, and 0 bases stayed unmatched. This CDR3 contains 15 residues. CDR3 DNA: TGTGCCTGGAGTGTACTAGCGGGCTCCTACAATGAGCAGTTCTTC. Amino acid sequence: CAWSVLAGSYNEQFF.

The chain couples TRBV5-1 to TRBJ1-6; TRBD1 matches 7 bases. The CDR3 has 17 residues. Germline CDR1 and CDR2: SGHRS and YFSETQ. V shed 0 bases, J shed 7 bases, and the junction held 10 bases outside the gene matches. CDR3 amino acids: CASSLDWRGRGNSPLHF. The CDR3 coding sequence is TGCGCCAGCAGCTTGGATTGGAGGGGGCGAGGAAATTCACCCCTCCACTTT.

The chain combines TRBV5-1 with TRBJ1-1, with D perhaps TRBD1 (6 bases). Trimming cost V 0 bases and J 1 base, with 10 bases left between them. The germline V gene encodes CDR1 SGHRS and CDR2 YFSETQ. The length of the CDR3 is 15 residues. CDR3 nucleotide sequence: TGCGCCAGCAGCTTGGCAGGGGAAACGAACACTGAAGCTTTCTTT. This gives the protein CASSLAGETNTEAFF.

This sequence joins TRBV18 and TRBJ2-1; tentative D call: TRBD2 (5 bases). The germline CDR1 and CDR2 sequences are KGHSH and LQKENI. This CDR3 comprises 14 residues. V gave up 5 bases and J gave up 1 base, with 9 bases separating them. The CDR3 region has the DNA TGTGCCAGCTCAGCTAGCAATTCCTACAATGAGCAGTTCTTC. Protein product: CASSASNSYNEQFF. Complete variable domain (other parts from reference TRBV18 and TRBJ2-1): NAGVMQNPRHLVRRRGQEARLRCSPMKGHSHVYWYRQLPEEGLKFMVYLQKENIIDESGMPKERFSAEFPKEGPSILRIQQVVRGDSAAYFCASSASNSYNEQFFGPGTRLTVL.

This chain links TRBV28 with TRBJ2-4; D possibly corresponds to TRBD2 (6 bases). This CDR3 has 15 amino acids. Trimming removed 10 bases from V and 3 bases from J, with 19 bases in between. CDR1 and CDR2 (germline): MDHEN, SYDVKM. The DNA for the CDR3 is TGTGCCACCCAAGGTGGAGGGAGCGGCAAAAACATTCAGTACTTC. Translation gives CATQGGGSGKNIQYF.

The chain is built from TRBV27 and TRBJ2-3, with D maybe TRBD1 (6 bases). CDR3 length equals 17 residues. Looked up from germline, CDR1 is MNHEY and CDR2 is SMNVEV (reference sequence). V was clipped by 2 bases and J by 2 bases, with 17 bases between them. The CDR3 bases are TGTGCCAGCAGTTTACTTCAGGGGAGCGGCCACACAGATACGCAGTATTTT. It codes for CASSLLQGSGHTDTQYF.

V usage is TRBV27 and J usage is TRBJ2-1; D not certain. Germline V gene lookup returns CDR1 MNHEY and CDR2 SMNVEV (reference sequence). The V gene lost 0 bases and the J gene lost 4 bases, with 10 bases spanning the gap. The CDR3 extends over 15 amino acids. The chain's CDR3 is CASSLSVRRYNEQFF. The DNA for the CDR3 is TGTGCCAGCAGTTTATCGGTTCGGAGATACAATGAGCAGTTCTTC.

The chain is built from TRBV25-1 and TRBJ2-7; D is possibly TRBD1 (5 bases). This CDR3 has 12 amino acids. V lost 7 bases to trimming and J lost 3 bases, with 10 bases between them. Per the germline V gene, CDR1 is MGHDK and CDR2 is SYGVNS. In DNA form, the CDR3 reads TGTGCCAGCACAGGGTCCGGCTACGAGCAGTACTTC. Translated: CASTGSGYEQYF.

This chain connects TRBV28 to TRBJ2-7; D gene ambiguous. This CDR3 comprises 11 residues. Trimming took 7 bases from V and 6 from J, leaving 10 bases between them. Germline CDR1 MDHEN, CDR2 SYDVKM. The CDR3 here is CASKRESEQYF. The DNA of the CDR3 is TGTGCCAGCAAACGAGAAAGCGAGCAGTACTTC.

The rearrangement links TRBV28 to TRBJ1-5, with TRBD1 as a possible D gene (5 bases). CDR1 and CDR2 (germline): MDHEN, SYDVKM. Trimming removed 3 bases from V and 4 bases from J, with 10 bases in between. CDR3 length: 14 residues. The CDR3 DNA sequence: TGTGCCAGCAGTTTGGGAGGGGCGAATCAGCCCCAGCATTTT. Translated, it gives CASSLGGANQPQHF.

This sequence joins TRBV28 and TRBJ1-2; possibly TRBD1 for D (6 bases). The CDR3 has 16 amino acids. CDR1 MDHEN and CDR2 SYDVKM come from the germline V gene. Trimming took 5 bases from V and 7 from J, leaving 23 bases between them. The CDR3 sequence is CASSLPGTQDPGGYTF. CDR3 sequence (DNA): TGTGCCAGCAGTCTGCCGGGGACACAGGATCCCGGTGGCTACACCTTC.

CDR3 sequence (DNA): TGCGCCAGCAGCTTCAGGGACTCCTACAATGAGCAGTTCTTC. It specifies CASSFRDSYNEQFF. This chain uses TRBV5-1 with TRBJ2-1; tentative D call: TRBD1 (5 bases). V was trimmed by 2 bases and J by 0 bases, leaving 6 bases between them. In germline, CDR1 is SGHRS, CDR2 YFSETQ. CDR3 length: 14 residues.

The gene calls are TRBV6-6 and TRBJ2-1; no clear D. V lost 6 bases and J 0 bases, leaving 15 bases between the germline ends. Germline values: CDR1 MNHNY, CDR2 SVGAGI (reference sequence). The CDR3 runs 16 residues. The CDR3 sequence: CASRSAEPSSYNEQFF. DNA for the CDR3: TGTGCCAGCAGGTCCGCTGAGCCAAGCTCCTACAATGAGCAGTTCTTC.

V and J are TRBV4-1 and TRBJ1-2; no firm D call. CDR3 size: 15 residues. The V gene's germline CDR1 is MGHRA and CDR2 YSYEKL. V lost 6 bases, J lost 5 bases, and 19 bases lay in between. The CDR3 loop is CASSRRESVEYGYTF. CDR3 coding DNA: TGCGCCAGCAGTCGGCGGGAGTCGGTGGAGTATGGCTACACCTTC.

The rearrangement uses TRBV27 and TRBJ1-1; D possibly corresponds to TRBD1 (6 bases). The germline V gene has CDR1 MNHEY and CDR2 SMNVEV (reference sequence). With 0 bases removed from V and 4 bases from J, the gap between germline ends came to 9 bases. This CDR3 region has 14 residues. The CDR3 protein is CASSLSRGGTEAFF. The DNA for the CDR3 is TGTGCCAGCAGTTTATCAAGGGGGGGCACTGAAGCTTTCTTT.